The 30 T cell receptor beta chains in this list originate from one sample, sequenced in a study of cytomegalovirus exposure and HLA in healthy donors. PCR amplification relied on 60 Vbeta primers (plus 13 Jbeta primers). Here immunoSEQ multiplex PCR was the method, and the copy in TCRdb shows in-frame clones only, minus some. The repertoire has 180,000 or so clones, about four fifths of them found once; the top ten carry 1.5%. What was sequenced was PBMCs. The source is a male donor in good health and CMV-seronegative.

J is TRBJ2-7 and V is TRBV15; 8 bases match TRBD1. Germline loops: CDR1 LNHNV, CDR2 YYDKDF (reference sequence). This CDR3 is 15 amino acids long. The junction had 12 bases not matched to a gene; V was cut back by 5 bases and J by 6 bases. CDR3: CATSLRTGFSGEQYF. The CDR3 nucleotides are TGTGCCACCAGCCTACGGACAGGGTTTTCAGGCGAGCAGTACTTC.

The rearrangement joins TRBV28 to TRBJ2-7; TRBD1 is a possible D gene (6 bases). The germline V gene has CDR1 MDHEN and CDR2 SYDVKM. The CDR3 is 16 amino acids. Trimming took 3 bases from V and 6 from J, leaving 21 bases between them. DNA of the CDR3: TGTGCCAGCAGTTTCGGTGACAGGTGGGTCCGGAGCGAGCAGTACTTC. Translated, it gives CASSFGDRWVRSEQYF.

The chain joins TRBV4-1 to TRBJ2-1; TRBD2 agrees at 10 bases. This CDR3 has 17 residues. Germline CDR1 reads MGHRA; CDR2 reads YSYEKL. With 4 bases clipped from V and 6 bases from J, the junction kept 12 bases outside the gene matches. Written as DNA, the CDR3 is TGCGCCAGCAGCCGAGAAACAGCGGGAGGGCCCGGCAATGAGCAGTTCTTC. It specifies CASSRETAGGPGNEQFF.

This chain connects TRBV18 to TRBJ1-2; tentative D call: TRBD1 (5 bases). This CDR3 has 16 residues. Germline V gene sequence: CDR1 KGHSH, CDR2 LQKENI. Trimming took 6 bases from V and 1 from J, leaving 18 bases between them. The CDR3 reads CASSPGLQGLNYGYTF. The CDR3 region has the DNA TGTGCCAGCTCCCCCGGGCTCCAGGGACTTAACTATGGCTACACCTTC.

The genes are TRBV6-5 and TRBJ2-1, with D maybe TRBD1 (5 bases). Germline V lookup: CDR1 MNHEY, CDR2 SVGAGI. The V and J ends lost 5 bases and 14 bases respectively, with 13 bases between them. CDR3 length equals 11 residues. Written as DNA, the CDR3 is TGTGCCAGCAGTCTGGGCAGGGTCGAGTTCTTC. Its translation is CASSLGRVEFF.

The rearrangement links TRBV6-4 to TRBJ1-4; weak D call: TRBD1 (5 bases). The CDR3 is made up of 15 amino acids. Germline V gene lookup returns CDR1 MRHNA and CDR2 SNTAGT. V lost 4 bases and J lost 6, with 15 bases in between. The CDR3 DNA reads as TGTGCCAGCAGTGTCGGGTCAGGCAGGGATGAAAAACTGTTTTTT. As protein: CASSVGSGRDEKLFF.

The genes are TRBV6-1 and TRBJ2-1; D unresolved. V dropped 4 bases and J dropped 15 bases, with 13 bases sitting between them. Germline CDR1 reads MNHNS; CDR2 reads SASEGT. The CDR3 has 11 amino acids. CDR3 nucleotides: TGTGCCAGCAGTGTAGAATATTCGGGGTTCTTC. Its protein is CASSVEYSGFF.

The chain employs TRBV6-7 and TRBJ1-6; 7 bases map to TRBD1. TRBV6-7 is given ORF status, its function remaining uncertain. This CDR3 is built from 17 residues. The trim removed 2 bases at V and 3 bases at J, leaving 7 bases unmatched. The CDR3 is CASSYGTVPVYNSPLHF. The CDR3, as DNA: TGTGCCAGCAGTTACGGGACAGTACCCGTCTATAATTCACCCCTCCACTTT.

The chain carries TRBV28 and TRBJ2-7; 8 bases match TRBD1. V shed 6 bases, J shed 6 bases, and the junction held 7 bases outside the gene matches. Germline V gene lookup returns CDR1 MDHEN and CDR2 SYDVKM. The CDR3 consists of 13 residues. The CDR3 loop reads CASREKTGGEQYF. CDR3 nucleotides: TGTGCCAGCAGAGAAAAAACAGGGGGCGAGCAGTACTTC.

The CDR3 DNA reads TGTGCCAGCAGCCCCGGGGGGGGCGTTACTGAAGCTTTCTTT. Protein product: CASSPGGGVTEAFF. This chain uses TRBV5-6 with TRBJ1-1; D is perhaps TRBD1 (6 bases). The germline CDR1 and CDR2 sequences are SGHDT and YYEEEE. The CDR3 runs 14 residues. With 4 bases removed from V and 5 bases from J, the gap between germline ends came to 15 bases.

The chain combines TRBV19 with TRBJ2-3; TRBD2 agrees at 14 bases. This CDR3 is built from 16 residues. From germline, CDR1 is LNHDA and CDR2 SQIVND (reference sequence). V was clipped by 5 bases and J by 4 bases; unmatched bases: 5. The CDR3 coding sequence is TGTGCCAGTAGTCCAAGACTAGCGGGGGGGGCAGATACGCAGTATTTT. Its translation: CASSPRLAGGADTQYF.

The rearrangement uses TRBV14 and TRBJ2-1, with 10 bases lining up with TRBD2. Unmatched junction bases numbered 9, after V lost 1 base and J lost 9 bases. The CDR3 contains 16 residues. Germline V gene lookup returns CDR1 SGHDN and CDR2 FVKESK. For the CDR3, the DNA is TGTGCCAGCAGCCAAGTCGTGAGCGGGGGGGCCATTGAGCAGTTCTTC. This sequence encodes CASSQVVSGGAIEQFF.

The chain recombines TRBV14 with TRBJ2-2; D not resolved. Germline-derived CDR1 and CDR2 are SGHDN and FVKESK. V was shortened by 1 base and J by 0 bases, with 6 bases between the two germline ends. The CDR3 has 15 residues. CDR3 amino acids: CASSQVKSNTGELFF. The CDR3 DNA is TGTGCCAGCAGCCAAGTTAAATCGAACACCGGGGAGCTGTTTTTT.

This clone was seen once. The J gene is TRBJ2-7, the V gene TRBV13, with D maybe TRBD1 (5 bases). The J call may be wrong; the DNA end is better matched by TRBJ2-1. The length of the CDR3 is 15 residues. Germline CDR1 and CDR2: PRHDT and FYEKMQ (reference sequence). CDR3 sequence: CASSLVRTMLNEQFF. Here the CDR3 DNA reads TGTGCCAGCAGCTTAGTCAGGACAATGCTAAATGAGCAGTTCTTC.

The chain carries TRBV19 and TRBJ2-7, with TRBD1 identical over 9 bases. Germline V gene lookup returns CDR1 LNHDA and CDR2 SQIVND (reference sequence). With V trimmed by 7 bases and J by 2 bases, 6 bases remained unmatched. This CDR3 is built from 14 residues. Here the CDR3 reads CASKRDRGAYEQYF. CDR3 nucleotide sequence: TGTGCCAGTAAAAGAGACAGGGGGGCCTACGAGCAGTACTTC.

This clone was detected once. The chain uses TRBV18 and TRBJ2-1; 9 positions match TRBD2. The V and J ends lost 3 bases and 7 bases, in that order; junction bases with no gene match: 4. The CDR3 consists of 14 residues. Germline V lookup: CDR1 KGHSH, CDR2 LQKENI. The CDR3 reads CASSPRTSENEQFF. In DNA, the CDR3 is TGTGCCAGCTCACCCAGGACTAGCGAGAATGAGCAGTTCTTC.

This clone was picked up one time. The chain employs TRBV6-5 and TRBJ1-1, with D tentatively TRBD1 (5 bases). Trimming left V 7 bases short and J 9 bases short, with 15 bases between. The CDR3 is 12 amino acids. The germline gives CDR1 MNHEY, CDR2 SVGAGI. The CDR3 sequence: CASTLPGSKAFF. The CDR3 DNA is TGTGCCAGCACCCTACCAGGGTCCAAAGCTTTCTTT.

The gene calls are TRBV7-8 and TRBJ2-1, with 9 bases that match TRBD2. V gave up 0 bases and J gave up 0 bases; unmatched junction bases: 3. Germline loops: CDR1 SGHVS, CDR2 FQNEAQ. The CDR3 runs to 17 residues. CDR3 sequence (DNA): TGTGCCAGCAGCTTAGCTAGCGGGGGCAGCTCCTACAATGAGCAGTTCTTC. This encodes CASSLASGGSSYNEQFF.

J is TRBJ2-4 and V is TRBV7-2; 11 positions agree with TRBD1. CDR3 length: 16 amino acids. V shed 3 bases and J 2 bases; nucleotides not matched to a gene: 3. Germline V gene data show CDR1 as SGHTA and CDR2 as FQGNSA. CDR3 protein: CASSFGTGGTKNIQYF. Here the CDR3 DNA reads TGTGCCAGCAGCTTTGGGACAGGGGGGACCAAAAACATTCAGTACTTC.

V gene TRBV25-1 combines with J gene TRBJ2-2; 8 nucleotides agree with TRBD2. Germline loops: CDR1 MGHDK, CDR2 SYGVNS. V lost 1 base to trimming and J lost 6 bases; unmatched junction nucleotides: 10. This CDR3 region has 17 residues. The CDR3 loop is CASSEFPSGSRAGELFF. CDR3 bases: TGTGCCAGCAGTGAATTCCCCAGCGGGAGTAGGGCCGGGGAGCTGTTTTTT.

The rearrangement links TRBV28 to TRBJ2-7; 9 nucleotides agree with TRBD1. The CDR3 spans 15 residues. Germline trimming cut 4 bases from V and 6 bases from J; bases unmatched to any gene: 10. In germline, CDR1 is MDHEN, CDR2 SYDVKM. CDR3 region: CASSSKGTGTFEQYF. The CDR3 DNA is TGTGCCAGCAGTTCGAAGGGGACAGGGACTTTCGAGCAGTACTTC.

CDR3 region: CASSHRQGNNYGYTF. The CDR3 DNA is TGTGCCAGCAGTCATCGACAGGGCAATAACTATGGCTACACCTTC. The chain uses TRBV28 and TRBJ1-2; 7 bases line up with TRBD1. Germline loops: CDR1 MDHEN, CDR2 SYDVKM. The CDR3 has 15 amino acids. The junction had 7 bases not matched to a gene; V was cut back by 5 bases and J by 1 base.

This chain links TRBV19 with TRBJ2-7; possibly TRBD2 for D (5 bases). This CDR3 has 15 residues. Trimming left V 0 bases short and J 6 bases short, with 15 bases between. CDR1 and CDR2 (germline): LNHDA, SQIVND (reference sequence). The CDR3 protein is CASSIDGTGIREQYF. The CDR3 DNA is TGTGCCAGTAGTATAGATGGTACGGGGATCCGCGAGCAGTACTTC. Using reference TRBV19 and TRBJ2-7 for the parts outside the CDR3, the full variable domain is DGGITQSPKYLFRKEGQNVTLSCEQNLNHDAMYWYRQDPGQGLRLIYYSQIVNDFQKGDIAEGYSVSREKKESFPLTVTSAQKNPTAFYLCASSIDGTGIREQYFGPGTRLTVT.

The chain recombines TRBV7-8 with TRBJ2-4; perhaps TRBD2 as D (5 bases). Germline values: CDR1 SGHVS, CDR2 FQNEAQ. The V gene lost 5 bases and the J gene lost 3 bases, with 14 bases spanning the gap. This CDR3 has 15 amino acids. The CDR3 reads CASSARGIGKNIQYF. Here the CDR3 DNA reads TGTGCCAGCAGCGCCCGGGGAATAGGCAAAAACATTCAGTACTTC.

This chain links TRBV29-1 with TRBJ2-1; D is unresolved. The CDR3 covers 16 residues. The germline V and J ends were trimmed by 0 bases and 2 bases, with 14 bases remaining between them. CDR1 and CDR2 (germline): SQVTM, ANQGSEA. CDR3 sequence: CSVEDPGGHPYNEQFF. CDR3 bases: TGCAGCGTTGAAGATCCGGGTGGCCACCCCTACAATGAGCAGTTCTTC.

The rearrangement links TRBV5-1 to TRBJ2-3, with 8 bases fitting TRBD1. The CDR3 runs 17 residues. CDR1 is SGHRS, CDR2 YFSETQ, per germline. V shed 4 bases, J shed 3 bases, and the junction held 13 bases outside the gene matches. CDR3 in amino acids: CASSPSAGGRRTDTQYF. CDR3 bases: TGCGCCAGCAGCCCATCCGCAGGGGGCCGTCGAACAGATACGCAGTATTTT.

The rearrangement uses TRBV5-8 and TRBJ1-6; D is unclear. CDR1 and CDR2 from the germline V gene are SGHTS and YDEGEE. Trimming cost V 2 bases and J 10 bases, with 19 bases left between them. This CDR3 spans 16 amino acids. CDR3 coding DNA: TGTGCCAGCAGCTTTACCGGGGATAGAGCTTCCTCACCCCTCCACTTT. This translates into CASSFTGDRASSPLHF.

Only a few counts were recorded for this clone. The chain carries TRBV10-1 and TRBJ2-3; TRBD1 is a possible D gene (5 bases). The CDR3 sequence is 18 residues long. Trimming pared 3 bases from V and 0 bases from J, leaving 19 bases between. CDR1 and CDR2 (germline): WNHNN, SYGVQD (reference sequence). CDR3 loop: CASSDSFPTETSTDTQYF. DNA of the CDR3: TGCGCCAGCAGTGACTCGTTCCCGACAGAAACTAGCACAGATACGCAGTATTTT.

This clone was counted a single time. The CDR3 region is CASSLGGARVNQPQHF. CDR3 nucleotide sequence: TGTGCCAGCAGTTTAGGGGGGGCGCGGGTCAATCAGCCCCAGCATTTT. The V call is TRBV28, the J call TRBJ1-5; possible D gene TRBD1, 6 bases. Germline CDR1 and CDR2: MDHEN and SYDVKM. V lost 2 bases and J 3 bases, leaving 14 bases between the germline ends. The CDR3 runs 16 residues.

This rearrangement joins TRBV6-1 to TRBJ2-7; TRBD2 matches at 14 bases. The CDR3 loop spans 14 amino acids. The V gene end was trimmed by 4 bases and the J gene end by 7 bases; junction bases not matched to a gene: 3. Germline CDR1 MNHNS, CDR2 SASEGT. CDR3 sequence: CASSGLAGGGEQYF. The CDR3 DNA reads as TGTGCCAGCAGTGGACTAGCGGGAGGGGGGGAGCAGTACTTC.